The sequence of this T cell receptor (beta chain) was determined in a study of cytomegalovirus exposure and HLA in healthy donors. The donors were part of the validation cohort of 120 subjects. That cohort was separate from the first cohort, which comprised 500 to 850 subjects. Study results and limitations: As was reported, the classifier diagnosed cytomegalovirus status with high specificity and sensitivity. Cytomegalovirus-associated status was assigned to about 150 TCR beta chains. TCR clusters originating in the first cohort tended to co-occur in the 120 validation repertoires, according to a later analysis.

With regard to this clone: Its antigen is unidentified.

Germline V CDR1 and CDR2: SGHNT, YENEEA. The CDR3 runs to 17 residues. Trimming removed 5 bases from V and 3 bases from J; junction bases left unmatched: 5. Using immunoSEQ multiplex PCR, the repertoire was profiled, and TCRdb retains in-frame clones only, with some absent. Of about 89,000 clones detected, roughly 83% appear once; the ten largest clones hold roughly 12%. The sequencing input was PBMCs. This chain connects TRBV11-3 to TRBJ2-1, with 15 positions matching TRBD2. The clonotype comes from a woman aged 18-29 years in good health and CMV-seropositive. The DNA for the CDR3 is TGTGCCAGCAGCCGTGGGACTAGCGGGGGGCTCTACAATGAGCAGTTCTTC. Protein sequence: CASSRGTSGGLYNEQFF.